This TCR beta chain derives from a study of technical replicates of blood from a few donors (TCRdb year 2017). The V end gives up 1 base and the J end 9 bases, leaving 9 bases in the junction not matched to a gene. Spanning cysteine to phenylalanine, the CDR3 consists of 15 amino acids. Just CDR3 DNA is preserved here, 45 bases in frame from base 1. Sequences LNHDA (CDR1) and SQIVND (CDR2) are obtained from the germline V gene (reference sequence). Notes on this clone: Which antigen it targets is not known. No much larger clonotype is one base removed from it; base qualities were not supplied.

The library was obtained by the immunoSEQ multiplex PCR assay. TCRdb carries this immuneACCESS record with in-frame sequences only. Its versions omit some clonotypes, under half of them owing to an unresolved V gene in the studies checked, with the rest unexplained. The sample data list about 80,000 clones, and approximately 93% of these were observed just once. The ten largest account for 0.41% of the sample. The material sequenced was T cells isolated from PBMCs. This receptor was taken from a human donor in good health. This receptor chain uses TRBV19 and TRBJ2-1, with 7 bases in between that match TRBD1. The sequence in DNA is TGTGCCAGTAGTATAGGTCCCGGACAGGTCAGTGAGCAGTTCTTC. It encodes CASSIGPGQVSEQFF.